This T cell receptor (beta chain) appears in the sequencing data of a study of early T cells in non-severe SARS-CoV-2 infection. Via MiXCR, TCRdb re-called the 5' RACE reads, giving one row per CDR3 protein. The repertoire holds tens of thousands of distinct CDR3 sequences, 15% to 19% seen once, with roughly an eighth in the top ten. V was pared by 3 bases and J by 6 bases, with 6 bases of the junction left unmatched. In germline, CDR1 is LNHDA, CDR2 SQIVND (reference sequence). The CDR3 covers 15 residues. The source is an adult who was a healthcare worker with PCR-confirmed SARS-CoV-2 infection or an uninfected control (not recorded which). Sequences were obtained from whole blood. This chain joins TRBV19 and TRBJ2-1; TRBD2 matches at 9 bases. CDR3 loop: CASSIWTSVTNEQFF. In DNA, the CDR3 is TGTGCCAGTAGTATTTGGACTAGCGTAACCAATGAGCAGTTCTTC.